This T cell receptor beta chain derives from a study of T cells in Graves' hyperthyroidism and ophthalmopathy. It was less than 13 ml of fresh peripheral blood that supplied the PBMCs. V shed 6 bases, J shed 2 bases, and the junction held 12 bases outside the gene matches. Germline CDR1 is MDHEN and CDR2 is SYDVKM. This CDR3 is built from 17 residues. Amplification of TCR beta CDR3 regions was performed using RNA transcripts as template. The HTBI primer set served for first-round RT-PCR of the TCR CDR3. TCRdb used MiXCR to reprocess the multiplex PCR reads, holding one entry per CDR3 protein. The sample lists around 690,000 distinct CDR3 sequences; 17% were seen once.

The genes are TRBV28 and TRBJ2-2; 7 nucleotides match TRBD2. Sequenced material: blood. The clonotype originates from a man in his forties or fifties with Graves' hyperthyroidism. For the CDR3, the DNA is TGTGCCAGCAGCCCCACCCCGGCGGGAGTCAACACCGGGGAGCTGTTTTTT. This translates into CASSPTPAGVNTGELFF.